Reported below is one T cell receptor (beta chain). These data come from a study of blood T cell repertoires in COVID-19. Study at large: Both acute and convalescent COVID-19 samples were obtained from the United States, Italy and Spain. PBMCs, B-cell-depleted T cells, or T cells were the source of the cDNA or gDNA that made up the material.

The germline V and J ends were trimmed by 0 bases and 7 bases, with 7 bases remaining between them. Germline CDR1 is SGHRS and CDR2 is YFSETQ. The CDR3 has 12 amino acids. Original data processing: For nucleated cells, counts were estimated from reference gene primer amplification. Sequenced by immunoSEQ multiplex PCR; TCRdb stores in-frame clones only, minus some. Clonal size and the V and J genes are those of that table, whereas D and trimming came from the DNA. The sample holds approximately 250,000 clones, roughly 82% seen once. This sequence originates from a man between 40 and 49 years old who had recovered from COVID-19. This chain connects TRBV5-1 to TRBJ1-1; TRBD1 might be the D (5 bases). The sequenced sample was peripheral blood. The CDR3 sequence: CASSLGDSEAFF. CDR3 sequence (DNA): TGCGCCAGCAGCTTGGGTGACAGTGAAGCTTTCTTT.